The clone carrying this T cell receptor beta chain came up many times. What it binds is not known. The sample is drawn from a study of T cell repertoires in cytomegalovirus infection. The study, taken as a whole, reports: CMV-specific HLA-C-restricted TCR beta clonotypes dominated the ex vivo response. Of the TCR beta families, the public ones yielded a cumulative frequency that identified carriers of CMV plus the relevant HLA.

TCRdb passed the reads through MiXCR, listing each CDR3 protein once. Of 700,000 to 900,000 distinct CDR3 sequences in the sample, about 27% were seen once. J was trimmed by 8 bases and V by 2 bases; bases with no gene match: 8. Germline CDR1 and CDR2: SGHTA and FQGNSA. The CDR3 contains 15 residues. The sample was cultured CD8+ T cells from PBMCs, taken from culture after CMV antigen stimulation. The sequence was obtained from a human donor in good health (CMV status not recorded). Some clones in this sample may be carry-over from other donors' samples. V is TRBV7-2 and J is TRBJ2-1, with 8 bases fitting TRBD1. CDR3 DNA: TGTGCCAGCAGCTTATTTCAGGGGGCGGAGGATGAGCAGTTCTTC. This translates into CASSLFQGAEDEQFF.